This T cell receptor (beta chain) was documented in a study of T-cell reconstitution after alpha-beta-depleted transplantation in children. Molecular barcoding with unique molecular identifiers was used for the TCRbeta library. TCRdb re-called the PCR reads with MiXCR, one entry per CDR3 protein. Of some 520,000 distinct CDR3 sequences in the sample, over 25% were seen once. The V gene's germline CDR1 is MNHEY and CDR2 SVGEGT. This CDR3 region has 16 residues. V gave up 2 bases and J gave up 6 bases, with 19 bases separating them. The TCR comes from a human donor who donated a stem cell graft to a child with aplastic anemia. Specimen: PBMCs from the stem cell graft donor, collected from the stem cell graft. This chain connects TRBV6-2 or TRBV6-3 to TRBJ2-5; possibly TRBD2 for D (6 bases). DNA of the CDR3: TGTGCCAGCAGTTACAGCCGGGAAGACGGGGGAAAGACCCAGTACTTC. Translated, it gives CASSYSREDGGKTQYF.